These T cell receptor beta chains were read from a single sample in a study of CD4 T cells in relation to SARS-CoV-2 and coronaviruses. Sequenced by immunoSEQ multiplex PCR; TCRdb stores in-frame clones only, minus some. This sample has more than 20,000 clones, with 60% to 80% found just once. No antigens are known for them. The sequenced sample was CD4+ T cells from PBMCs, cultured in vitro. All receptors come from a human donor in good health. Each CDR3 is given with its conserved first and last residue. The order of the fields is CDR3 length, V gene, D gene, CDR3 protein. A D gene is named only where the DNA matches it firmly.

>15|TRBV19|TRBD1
CASSLGTAIDNEQFF
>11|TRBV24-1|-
CATSGQNEQFF
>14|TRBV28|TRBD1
CASRRTGGSSEQYF
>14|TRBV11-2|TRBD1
CASSLGTGSTEAFF
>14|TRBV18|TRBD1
CASSPRQGREKLFF
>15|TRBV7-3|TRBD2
CASSLLAGGPHEQFF
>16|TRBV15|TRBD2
CATSRELAGDWETQYF
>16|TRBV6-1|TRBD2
CASSEEAAGGSDEQFF
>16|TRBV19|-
CASSIENRPTNEKLFF
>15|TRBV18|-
CASSQGLTIAYEQYF
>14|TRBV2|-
CASNTGNSNQPQHF
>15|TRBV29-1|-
CSAGTRAGVSGEQYF
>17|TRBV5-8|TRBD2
CASSFTGTATSAETQYF
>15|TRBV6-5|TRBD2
CASAAELAGEETQYF
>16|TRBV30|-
CAWSYAGPSSRYGYTF
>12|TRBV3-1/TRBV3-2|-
CASSQGGTEAFF
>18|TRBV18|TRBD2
CASSRDPGTSGSHNEQFF
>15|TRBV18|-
CASRPDGSSGNTIYF
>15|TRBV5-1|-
CASSLEDPITDTQYF
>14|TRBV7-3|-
CASSSTGLNTEAFF
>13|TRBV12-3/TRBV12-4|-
CASRPTGSEGYTF
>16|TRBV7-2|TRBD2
CASSELAGGRGGELFF
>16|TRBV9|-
CASSVESSPRPDTQYF
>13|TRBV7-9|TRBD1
CASGGRGHQPQHF
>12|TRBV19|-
CASTPGNQPQHF
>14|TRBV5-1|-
CASSFQGVDEKLFF
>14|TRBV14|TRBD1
CASSQADRAIGYTF
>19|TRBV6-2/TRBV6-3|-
CASSYPHVMIASSSYEQYF
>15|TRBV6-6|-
CASSYSSTSSYEQYF